This T cell receptor (beta chain) was captured in a study of graft-versus-host responses after intestinal transplantation. Study details: Recipients uniformly received anti-thymocyte globulin induction, followed by tacrolimus and steroids for approximately 3 years. Findings and caveats of the study: Allograft graft-versus-host to host-versus-graft clonal ratios ran high in patients with graft-donor T cell macrochimerism. Early post-transplant HvG declines were associated with peak circulating GvH clone levels.

Profiled with immunoSEQ multiplex PCR; TCRdb holds only in-frame clones, not every one. The top ten hold around 2.9% of the sample, which has 25,000 to 30,000 clones, over 60% seen once. This clone was found a few times. Its antigen is as yet unknown. Tissue processing of the graft released intraepithelial and lamina propria lymphocytes from it. Trimming pared 3 bases from V and 11 bases from J, leaving 10 bases between. Germline V gene data show CDR1 as LNHDA and CDR2 as SQIVND (reference sequence). The CDR3 covers 11 residues. V gene TRBV19 combines with J gene TRBJ1-1; maybe TRBD1 (5 bases). This receptor was identified in a human patient who received an intestinal transplant, so some T cells may come from the graft donor. Sequences were derived from ileum tissue, sampled 98 days after intestinal transplantation. CDR3 loop: CASSIGALAFF. CDR3 sequence (DNA): TGTGCCAGTAGTATTGGGGCATTGGCTTTCTTT.